The 12 T cell receptor beta chains given below trace back to one sample, sequenced in a study of OX40 agonist ivuxolimab in advanced cancers. Measured with immunoSEQ multiplex PCR; TCRdb has only the in-frame clones, and not every one. The table includes about 76,000 clones, around 87% detected once. Material: CD4+ or CD8+ T cells sorted from blood, obtained in a trial of the OX40 agonist ivuxolimab. These receptor sequences come from an adult with an advanced solid tumor such as melanoma, head and neck, liver or kidney cancer.

The table lists this clone with a count of one. The gene calls are TRBV6-5 and TRBJ2-7; D perhaps matches TRBD2 (5 bases). Germline CDR1 reads MNHEY; CDR2 reads SVGAGI. Trimming shortened V by 5 bases and J by 2 bases, and 10 bases separated the two germline ends. This CDR3 spans 13 amino acids. CDR3: CASSGLAPYEQYF. The DNA of the CDR3 is TGTGCCAGCAGTGGCCTAGCCCCCTACGAGCAGTACTTC.

V usage is TRBV7-6 and J usage is TRBJ2-3; D remains unclear. CDR3 length: 11 residues. Trimming pared 8 bases from V and 4 bases from J, leaving 7 bases between. Germline V gene lookup returns CDR1 SGHVS and CDR2 FNYEAQ. The CDR3 sequence: CASGTADTQYF. CDR3 sequence (DNA): TGTGCCAGCGGAACAGCAGATACGCAGTATTTT.

The chain employs TRBV7-3 and TRBJ2-3; maybe TRBD2 (6 bases). V was clipped by 3 bases and J by 0 bases, with 10 bases between them. This CDR3 is built from 15 residues. In germline, CDR1 is SGHTA, CDR2 FQGTGA. This chain's CDR3 is CASSFSGTSTDTQYF. The CDR3 DNA reads as TGTGCCAGCAGCTTCTCCGGGACTAGCACAGATACGCAGTATTTT.

The chain has TRBV10-1 and TRBJ2-3, with D possibly being TRBD1 (5 bases). Germline lookup yields CDR1 WNHNN and CDR2 SYGVQD (reference sequence). V was clipped by 4 bases and J by 2 bases, with 10 bases between them. The CDR3 has 14 residues. In nucleotides, the CDR3 is TGCGCCAGCAGTGCCCCGACAGCCACAGATACGCAGTATTTT. Translated, it gives CASSAPTATDTQYF.

CDR3 loop: CASSPGTSGAETQYF. Here the CDR3 DNA reads TGCGCCAGCAGCCCTGGGACTAGCGGAGCGGAGACCCAGTACTTC. J is TRBJ2-5 and V is TRBV5-1; 11 nucleotides align to TRBD2. V gave up 4 bases and J gave up 5 bases; unmatched junction bases: 7. The CDR3 covers 15 residues. CDR1 and CDR2 from the germline V gene are SGHRS and YFSETQ.

The chain carries TRBV5-1 and TRBJ2-1; TRBD1 is a possible D gene (5 bases). The ends were cut back, 0 bases at V and 6 bases at J, with 16 bases in the middle. The CDR3 loop spans 16 amino acids. The V gene's germline CDR1 is SGHRS and CDR2 YFSETQ. CDR3 sequence (DNA): TGCGCCAGCAGCTTGGAGAGGCGACAGATCCCCAATGAGCAGTTCTTC. It is translated as CASSLERRQIPNEQFF.

The rearrangement joins TRBV10-2 to TRBJ2-3, with 11 bases aligning to TRBD2. CDR1 and CDR2 from the germline V gene are WSHSY and SAAADI. The CDR3 consists of 14 residues. The J segment lost 2 bases and the V segment lost 10 bases, leaving 5 bases of the junction unmatched. The CDR3 coding sequence is TGCGCCACCTATAGCGGGGGGGACACAGATACGCAGTATTTT. Protein product: CATYSGGDTDTQYF.

In its sample, this clone was seen once. This rearrangement joins TRBV9 to TRBJ1-4, with TRBD1 as a possible D gene (5 bases). CDR1 SGDLS and CDR2 YYNGEE come from the germline V gene. The CDR3 spans 14 residues. Trimming left V 2 bases short and J 8 bases short, with 13 bases between. CDR3 DNA: TGTGCCAGCAGCGTTCTCCCCGGGACGGAAAAACTGTTTTTT. The encoded protein is CASSVLPGTEKLFF. The full variable domain, with the rest looked up from reference TRBV9 and TRBJ1-4, is DSGVTQTPKHLITATGQRVTLRCSPRSGDLSVYWYQQSLDQGLQFLIQYYNGEERAKGNILERFSAQQFPDLHSELNLSSLELGDSALYFCASSVLPGTEKLFFGSGTQLSVL.

DNA of the CDR3: TGTGCCAGCAGCTTAAGGAACGAGCAGTACTTC. It specifies CASSLRNEQYF. This sequence joins TRBV7-2 and TRBJ2-7; D remains ambiguous. V was clipped by 2 bases and J by 5 bases, with 4 bases between them. CDR1 and CDR2 (germline): SGHTA, FQGNSA. CDR3 length: 11 amino acids.

This sequence joins TRBV11-2 and TRBJ2-2, with D unresolved. The CDR3 runs to 12 residues. V shed 4 bases and J shed 4 bases, with 4 bases lying between them. CDR1 and CDR2 from the germline V gene are SGHAT and FQNNGV. CDR3 region: CASSSFTGELFF. The CDR3 DNA reads TGTGCCAGCAGCTCTTTCACCGGGGAGCTGTTTTTT.

The CDR3 sequence: CASSRRSVGAEQYF. CDR3 bases: TGTGCCAGCAGCCGACGGAGTGTTGGGGCCGAGCAGTACTTC. The chain uses TRBV7-2 and TRBJ2-7, with a weak D call TRBD1 (5 bases). This CDR3 comprises 14 residues. V shed 5 bases and J shed 6 bases, with 17 bases lying between them. CDR1 and CDR2 (germline): SGHTA, FQGNSA.

The chain links TRBV18 to TRBJ2-1; 7 bases line up with TRBD1. Looked up from germline, CDR1 is KGHSH and CDR2 is LQKENI. The ends lost 3 bases at V and 7 bases at J; junction bases unmatched: 9. CDR3 length: 15 residues. DNA of the CDR3: TGTGCCAGCTCACCCCAGACAGGGCTTACGAATGAGCAGTTCTTC. It is translated as CASSPQTGLTNEQFF.